The 19 T cell receptor beta chains reported below all come from one sample, sequenced in a study of T cells in Graves' hyperthyroidism and ophthalmopathy. RNA transcripts were the template for amplifying TCR beta CDR3 regions. The HTBI set primed first-round TCR CDR3 RT-PCR. One entry per CDR3 protein, called by TCRdb with MiXCR from the multiplex PCR reads. The sample has about 320,000 distinct CDR3 sequences, roughly 17% seen once. Sequencing was performed on blood. The receptors stem from a young man with Graves' hyperthyroidism.

In this sample, this clonotype turned up many times. This sequence joins TRBV20-1 and TRBJ2-3, with D perhaps TRBD2 (6 bases). The CDR3 covers 18 residues. V lost 3 bases, J lost 2 bases, and 24 bases lay in between. Per the germline V gene, CDR1 is DFQATT and CDR2 is SNEGSKA (reference sequence). The CDR3 sequence: CSARDFRAWRGPTDTQYF. In DNA form, the CDR3 reads TGCAGTGCTAGGGACTTTAGGGCTTGGCGGGGCCCCACAGATACGCAGTATTTT.

This clonotype occurred many times. The chain uses TRBV2 and TRBJ2-1; 7 bases are a match to TRBD1. Trimming cost V 5 bases and J 9 bases; bases outside gene matches: 7. The CDR3 has 13 amino acids. Germline V gives CDR1 SNHLY, CDR2 FYNNEI. The CDR3 DNA reads TGTGCCAGCAGTAGAAGACAGGGTCCTGAGCAGTTCTTC. Protein sequence: CASSRRQGPEQFF.

This chain uses TRBV4-1 with TRBJ2-3; possible D gene TRBD2, 5 bases. Germline V gene sequence: CDR1 MGHRA, CDR2 YSYEKL. V gave up 3 bases and J gave up 5 bases, with 21 bases separating them. The CDR3 extends over 17 amino acids. CDR3 nucleotide sequence: TGCGCCAGCAGCCAGGATACAACTAGAGTAATCAGAGATACGCAGTATTTT. This encodes CASSQDTTRVIRDTQYF.

The sample holds many counts of this clonotype. The V call is TRBV11-2, the J call TRBJ2-7; TRBD2 aligns across 13 bases. The CDR3 contains 15 residues. V lost 4 bases, J lost 9 bases, and 9 bases stayed unmatched. Germline assignment: CDR1 SGHAT and CDR2 FQNNGV. The CDR3: CASSYAGTSGNWQYF. CDR3 sequence (DNA): TGTGCCAGCAGCTACGCCGGGACTAGCGGGAATTGGCAGTACTTC.

This rearrangement joins TRBV29-1 to TRBJ2-3, with a possible D match to TRBD2 (7 bases). The ends were cut back, 6 bases at V and 4 bases at J, with 20 bases in the middle. CDR3 length: 15 amino acids. The V gene's germline CDR1 is SQVTM and CDR2 ANQGSEA. CDR3 nucleotide sequence: TGCAGCGTCGGGAGGATTACAGGGATCGCAGATACGCAGTATTTT. Translation gives CSVGRITGIADTQYF.

At least ten counts were recorded for this clonotype. V gene TRBV11-2 combines with J gene TRBJ2-5; D is possibly TRBD2 (6 bases). Germline V CDR1 and CDR2: SGHAT, FQNNGV. V gave up 5 bases and J gave up 10 bases, with 14 bases separating them. The CDR3 is 12 residues long. The chain's CDR3 is CASSPDGGSQYF. DNA of the CDR3: TGTGCCAGCAGCCCGGACGGAGGGAGCCAGTACTTC.

This clonotype turned up a few times. This rearrangement joins TRBV15 to TRBJ1-2; D gene uncertain. CDR3 length equals 15 residues. V dropped 0 bases and J dropped 2 bases, with 10 bases sitting between them. CDR1 and CDR2 (germline): LNHNV, YYDKDF (reference sequence). Here the CDR3 DNA reads TGTGCCACCAGCAGAGATCGCGACACCAACTATGGCTACACCTTC. Its translation: CATSRDRDTNYGYTF. The full variable domain, its missing parts supplied by reference TRBV15 and TRBJ1-2, is DAMVIQNPRYQVTQFGKPVTLSCSQTLNHNVMYWYQQKSSQAPKLLFHYYDKDFNNEADTPDNFQSRRPNTSFCFLDIRSPGLGDTAMYLCATSRDRDTNYGYTFGSGTRLTVV.

CDR3 nucleotide sequence: TGTGCCAGCGGGTTACCGGAGCAGTACTTC. Its translation: CASGLPEQYF. This chain uses TRBV27 with TRBJ2-7; D unresolved. CDR1 and CDR2 from the germline V gene are MNHEY and SMNVEV (reference sequence). Trimming removed 8 bases at V and 7 bases at J, with 9 bases between. The length of the CDR3 is 10 residues.

This chain connects TRBV7-2 to TRBJ2-1; 8 bases line up with TRBD2. The CDR3 sequence is 18 residues long. The germline gives CDR1 SGHTA, CDR2 FQGNSA. The ends lost 1 base at V and 0 bases at J; junction bases unmatched: 8. The CDR3 loop reads CASSLGWGSGSSYNEQFF. The CDR3 DNA reads TGTGCCAGCAGCTTAGGTTGGGGGAGCGGGAGCTCCTACAATGAGCAGTTCTTC.

CDR3 nucleotide sequence: TGTGCCACCTCGGACTACCTCTTGACAGATACGCAGTATTTT. Its translation: CATSDYLLTDTQYF. The J gene is TRBJ2-3, the V gene TRBV6-1, with a weak D call TRBD2 (6 bases). Trimming cost V 10 bases and J 3 bases, with 17 bases left between them. From germline, CDR1 is MNHNS and CDR2 SASEGT. The CDR3 spans 14 residues.

This clonotype was counted many times. This chain joins TRBV5-6 and TRBJ2-7, with D perhaps matching TRBD2 (6 bases). The length of the CDR3 is 14 residues. Germline CDR1 is SGHDT and CDR2 is YYEEEE. The ends were cut back, 3 bases at V and 6 bases at J, with 16 bases in the middle. In DNA, the CDR3 is TGTGCCAGCAGCTCCCCCTCCGGGGGTCGCGAGCAGTACTTC. This sequence encodes CASSSPSGGREQYF.

The sample holds many counts of this clonotype. The chain carries TRBV20-1 and TRBJ2-7; D gene unclear. CDR1 and CDR2 (germline): DFQATT, SNEGSKA (reference sequence). The CDR3 is 13 amino acids. V shed 6 bases and J shed 3 bases, with 15 bases lying between them. CDR3 sequence: CSAADAASYEQYF. The CDR3 DNA reads TGCAGTGCCGCCGACGCAGCGAGCTACGAGCAGTACTTC.

This clonotype occurred many times. The gene calls are TRBV5-1 and TRBJ2-3; D gene unclear. The CDR3 spans 15 residues. Germline CDR1 SGHRS, CDR2 YFSETQ. Trimming left V 2 bases short and J 2 bases short, with 12 bases between. The CDR3 spells CASSFNSGPTDTQYF. CDR3 coding DNA: TGCGCCAGCAGCTTCAATTCCGGACCCACAGATACGCAGTATTTT.

This clonotype was found a few times. The J gene is TRBJ2-2, the V gene TRBV10-1; 8 bases match TRBD2. This CDR3 is built from 15 residues. Germline lookup yields CDR1 WNHNN and CDR2 SYGVQD (reference sequence). The V gene end was trimmed by 3 bases and the J gene end by 0 bases; junction bases not matched to a gene: 0. The CDR3 region has the DNA TGCGCCAGCAGTGAACTAGCGGCGAACACCGGGGAGCTGTTTTTT. Its protein is CASSELAANTGELFF.

This chain joins TRBV11-3 and TRBJ2-2; 9 bases fit TRBD1. Germline V CDR1 and CDR2: SGHNT, YENEEA. The V and J ends lost 5 bases and 3 bases, in that order; junction bases with no gene match: 16. This CDR3 has 19 residues. The CDR3, as DNA: TGTGCCAGCAGCCTCACTCCCGGGACAGGGAGGGTGGACACCGGGGAGCTGTTTTTT. Its translation is CASSLTPGTGRVDTGELFF. The variable domain in full, with the rest retrieved from reference TRBV11-3 and TRBJ2-2, is EAGVVQSPRYKIIEKKQPVAFWCNPISGHNTLYWYLQNLGQGPELLIRYENEEAVDDSQLPKDRFSAERLKGVDSTLKIQPAELGDSAVYLCASSLTPGTGRVDTGELFFGEGSRLTVL.

In this sample, this clonotype turned up many times. CDR3 in DNA: TGTGCCAGCAGTTTTTGGGGACTAGCGGGACAAACCGGGGAGCTGTTTTTT. Protein sequence: CASSFWGLAGQTGELFF. The chain is built from TRBV12-3 or TRBV12-4 and TRBJ2-2; the match to TRBD2 covers 13 bases. Trimming removed 3 bases from V and 5 bases from J; junction bases left unmatched: 6. This CDR3 spans 17 amino acids.

V is TRBV13 and J is TRBJ2-3; 14 positions agree with TRBD2. The trim removed 5 bases at V and 4 bases at J, leaving 2 bases unmatched. CDR3 length equals 15 residues. Germline values: CDR1 PRHDT, CDR2 FYEKMQ (reference sequence). Here the CDR3 DNA reads TGTGCCAGCAGCACGACTAGCGGGAGGGCAGATACGCAGTATTTT. Amino acid sequence: CASSTTSGRADTQYF.

This clonotype has a count of ten or more. The V call is TRBV11-1, the J call TRBJ2-7; D not certain. This CDR3 region has 15 residues. Germline CDR1 and CDR2: SGHAT and FQDESV (reference sequence). Trimming cost V 1 base and J 3 bases, with 13 bases left between them. The CDR3 protein is CASSLVSHKGYEQYF. CDR3 coding DNA: TGTGCCAGCAGCTTAGTCTCCCACAAGGGCTACGAGCAGTACTTC.

This clonotype was seen repeatedly, ten times or more. The J gene is TRBJ2-1, the V gene TRBV27; D gene ambiguous. This CDR3 has 11 amino acids. Germline V gives CDR1 MNHEY, CDR2 SMNVEV (reference sequence). Trimming left V 8 bases short and J 4 bases short, with 6 bases between. CDR3 sequence: CASGDYNEQFF. The CDR3 nucleotides read TGTGCCAGCGGAGATTACAATGAGCAGTTCTTC.